This TCR beta chain was captured by sequencing in a study of human T cells and chemical hapten exposure. Overall study context: Epicutaneous patch tests delivered 0.01% DPC to the upper back, with evaluation at 6 days.

Specified time point: patch test 1, 2 weeks after DPC sensitization. Regarding treatment: therapeutic diphenylcyclopropenone sensitization with weekly scalp DPC. This clonotype was picked up a small number of times. Individual cDNA molecules had unique molecular identifiers attached to them by the library. Each CDR3 protein gets one entry after TCRdb re-called the RACE reads with MiXCR. The data hold some 94,000 distinct CDR3 sequences, with around 12% observed a single time. This receptor was identified in a woman between 35 and 50 years old with alopecia areata. Some clones in this sample may be carry-over from other donors' samples. The material was whole blood, obtained in connection with sensitization to the hapten diphenylcyclopropenone (DPC).

The CDR3, as DNA: TGTGCCAGCAGTTACTCCGCAGGTGCCTACACTGAAGCTTTCTTT. Protein sequence: CASSYSAGAYTEAFF. The rearrangement uses TRBV6-5 and TRBJ1-1, with D unclear. CDR1 is MNHEY, CDR2 SVGAGI, per germline. The ends were cut back, 0 bases at V and 3 bases at J, with 11 bases in the middle. This CDR3 has 15 amino acids.